This is a list of T cell receptor beta chains from one sample in a study of early T cells in non-severe SARS-CoV-2 infection. TCRdb reprocessed the 5' RACE reads with MiXCR, giving one entry per CDR3 protein. The table lists some 58,000 distinct CDR3 sequences, around 12% of them singletons. Sequences were obtained from whole blood. All receptors derive from an adult who was a healthcare worker with PCR-confirmed SARS-CoV-2 infection or an uninfected control (not recorded which). Each CDR3 is given with its conserved first and last residue. Each record gives: V gene, D gene, J gene, clone size, CDR3 protein, CDR3 DNA. D genes are given only for firm matches. Rows may omit the clone size; those that give it use once, few, many or a size class.

V: TRBV19
D: .
J: TRBJ1-6
size: many
CDR3: CASKSSSYNSPLHF
DNA: TGTGCCAGCAAATCCAGCTCCTATAATTCACCCCTCCACTTT

V: TRBV9
D: TRBD1
J: TRBJ2-1
size: .
CDR3: CASSVVVQGGAFDEQFF
DNA: TGTGCCAGCAGCGTAGTAGTACAGGGGGGCGCTTTCGATGAGCAGTTCTTC

V: TRBV7-2
D: .
J: TRBJ1-2
size: .
CDR3: CASSLVSWVYTF
DNA: TGTGCCAGCAGCTTAGTTTCGTGGGTTTACACCTTC

V: TRBV14
D: TRBD1
J: TRBJ2-3
size: many
CDR3: CASSQTGDTQYF
DNA: TGTGCCAGCAGCCAGACAGGGGATACGCAGTATTTT

V: TRBV7-2
D: TRBD1
J: TRBJ2-5
size: few
CDR3: CASSPTGQGETQYF
DNA: TGTGCCAGCAGCCCGACGGGACAGGGTGAGACCCAGTACTTC

V: TRBV11-3
D: TRBD2
J: TRBJ2-3
size: .
CDR3: CASSLSAGADTQYF
DNA: TGTGCCAGCAGCTTATCAGCGGGGGCAGATACGCAGTATTTT

V: TRBV4-1
D: .
J: TRBJ1-6
size: .
CDR3: CASSQGPGNSPLHF
DNA: TGCGCCAGCAGTCAGGGACCGGGAAATTCACCCCTCCACTTT

V: TRBV20-1
D: .
J: TRBJ2-1
size: few
CDR3: CSARRDSQANEQFF
DNA: TGCAGTGCTAGAAGGGACTCTCAAGCTAATGAGCAGTTCTTC

V: TRBV6-5
D: TRBD1
J: TRBJ1-1
size: .
CDR3: CASSRETGDAFF
DNA: TGTGCCAGCAGCCGCGAGACAGGGGATGCTTTCTTT

V: TRBV19
D: .
J: TRBJ1-2
size: few
CDR3: CASSISGVGGYTF
DNA: TGTGCCAGTAGTATCTCAGGGGTTGGCGGCTACACCTTC

V: TRBV7-9
D: TRBD1
J: TRBJ2-3
size: many
CDR3: CASSLRTGEEDTQYF
DNA: TGTGCCAGCAGCTTAAGGACAGGGGAAGAAGATACGCAGTATTTT

V: TRBV6-5
D: .
J: TRBJ2-2
size: .
CDR3: CASSYTQSNTGELFF
DNA: TGTGCCAGCAGTTACACGCAGTCGAACACCGGGGAGCTGTTTTTT

V: TRBV5-4
D: .
J: TRBJ2-2
size: once
CDR3: CASSLALRGTNTGELFF
DNA: TGTGCCAGCAGCTTGGCCCTTCGGGGTACGAACACCGGGGAGCTGTTTTTT

V: TRBV9
D: TRBD1
J: TRBJ2-5
size: .
CDR3: CASSADRGQETQYF
DNA: TGTGCCAGCAGCGCGGACAGGGGCCAAGAGACCCAGTACTTC

V: TRBV11-2
D: TRBD2
J: TRBJ2-7
size: .
CDR3: CASSPRVAGGSSYEQYF
DNA: TGTGCCAGCAGCCCCCGAGTAGCGGGGGGGTCCTCCTACGAGCAGTACTTC

V: TRBV20-1
D: TRBD1
J: TRBJ1-5
size: few
CDR3: CSASHGQGNQPQHF
DNA: TGCAGTGCTAGTCACGGACAGGGCAATCAGCCCCAGCATTTT

V: TRBV11-2
D: TRBD2
J: TRBJ2-1
size: .
CDR3: CASSSYRTSGEDEQFF
DNA: TGTGCCAGCAGCTCATACCGGACTAGCGGGGAGGATGAGCAGTTCTTC

V: TRBV29-1
D: .
J: TRBJ2-1
size: .
CDR3: CSVEGTGTFNEQFF
DNA: TGCAGCGTTGAAGGGACGGGAACTTTTAATGAGCAGTTCTTC

V: TRBV9
D: .
J: TRBJ2-3
size: few
CDR3: CASSVVNTDTQYF
DNA: TGTGCCAGCAGCGTAGTCAACACAGATACGCAGTATTTT

V: TRBV29-1
D: .
J: TRBJ1-3
size: few
CDR3: CSVESDGNTIYF
DNA: TGCAGCGTTGAAAGTGATGGAAACACCATATATTTT

V: TRBV20-1
D: .
J: TRBJ2-5
size: .
CDR3: CSATPPWGAGETQYF
DNA: TGCAGTGCGACACCCCCTTGGGGGGCAGGGGAGACCCAGTACTTC

V: TRBV2
D: TRBD2
J: TRBJ2-7
size: few
CDR3: CASSSTSGTYEQYF
DNA: TGTGCCAGCAGTTCAACTAGCGGAACGTACGAGCAGTACTTC

V: TRBV6-1
D: .
J: TRBJ2-7
size: .
CDR3: CASSEMGRAIYEQYF
DNA: TGTGCCAGCAGTGAAATGGGCAGGGCTATCTACGAGCAGTACTTC

V: TRBV7-8
D: .
J: TRBJ2-3
size: .
CDR3: CASSLTEGANQGDTQYF
DNA: TGTGCCAGCAGCTTAACCGAGGGCGCCAACCAAGGGGATACGCAGTATTTT

V: TRBV7-2
D: TRBD2
J: TRBJ2-7
size: few
CDR3: CASSLSTSGGPEQYF
DNA: TGTGCCAGCAGCCTATCGACTAGCGGGGGGCCGGAGCAGTACTTC

V: TRBV7-2
D: .
J: TRBJ2-7
size: many
CDR3: CASSLVPGPYEQYF
DNA: TGTGCCAGCAGCTTAGTCCCAGGACCCTACGAGCAGTACTTC

V: TRBV20-1
D: .
J: TRBJ1-1
size: .
CDR3: CSARGDPGANTEAFF
DNA: TGCAGTGCTAGGGGGGATCCGGGAGCGAACACTGAAGCTTTCTTT

V: TRBV4-3
D: TRBD1
J: TRBJ2-1
size: .
CDR3: CASSQGGLQGWDEQFF
DNA: TGCGCCAGCAGCCAAGGGGGGCTACAGGGGTGGGATGAGCAGTTCTTC

V: TRBV20-1
D: TRBD2
J: TRBJ2-2
size: many
CDR3: CSALADTGELFF
DNA: TGCAGTGCTCTAGCGGACACCGGGGAGCTGTTTTTT

V: TRBV2
D: .
J: TRBJ2-7
size: few
CDR3: CASNVDIYEQYF
DNA: TGTGCCAGCAACGTGGACATATACGAGCAGTACTTC

V: TRBV28
D: .
J: TRBJ2-7
size: many
CDR3: CASSGGSNSYEQYF
DNA: TGTGCCAGCAGTGGAGGCTCGAACTCCTACGAGCAGTACTTC

V: TRBV21-1
D: .
J: TRBJ2-4
size: few
CDR3: CASRRGPPGKNIQYF
DNA: TGTGCCTCCAGGAGGGGGCCCCCAGGGAAAAACATTCAGTACTTC